These 31 T cell receptor beta chains came from one sample sequenced in a study of cytomegalovirus exposure and HLA in healthy donors. PCR amplification relied on 60 Vbeta primers (plus 13 Jbeta primers). Libraries were prepared by immunoSEQ multiplex PCR; TCRdb keeps only in-frame clonotypes and omits some of them. The table shows some 71,000 clones, with roughly 74% occurring only once. The sample taken for sequencing was PBMCs. The receptor source for this set is a woman under 40 in good health and CMV-seropositive.

A few counts support this clone. This chain links TRBV21-1 with TRBJ2-5; no check of the table's D call, TRBD2, against the DNA was made. TRBV21-1 is described as a pseudogene. The CDR3 extends over 13 amino acids. The CDR3 loop reads CASSNRGGETQYF. Here the CDR3 DNA reads TGTGCCAGCAGCAATAGGGGAGGAGAGACCCAGTACTTC.

The chain is built from TRBV7-2 and TRBJ2-7, with 10 bases lining up with TRBD2. The CDR3 has 15 amino acids. V lost 5 bases and J lost 4; bases outside the gene matches: 8. Germline assignment: CDR1 SGHTA and CDR2 FQGNSA. The CDR3 loop reads CASSTRLAGDYEQYF. DNA for the CDR3: TGTGCCAGCAGCACGCGACTAGCGGGCGATTACGAGCAGTACTTC.

The CDR3 region is CASSPSAYNEQFF. For the CDR3, the DNA is TGTGCCAGCAGCCCCAGTGCCTACAATGAGCAGTTCTTC. The chain is built from TRBV5-4 and TRBJ2-1; D unclear. The germline V gene has CDR1 SGHNT and CDR2 YYREEE (reference sequence). Trimming shortened V by 4 bases and J by 2 bases, and 7 bases separated the two germline ends. CDR3 length: 13 amino acids.

This chain uses TRBV9 with TRBJ2-1; D is possibly TRBD2 (5 bases). This CDR3 has 16 amino acids. Deletions cut 3 bases from V and 0 bases from J, with 13 bases between. Germline lookup yields CDR1 SGDLS and CDR2 YYNGEE. CDR3 coding DNA: TGTGCCAGCAGCGCCAGCGGCTTGAGCTCCTACAATGAGCAGTTCTTC. Its protein product is CASSASGLSSYNEQFF.

CDR3 sequence: CASSFLGDQPQHF. The CDR3 coding sequence is TGTGCCAGCAGTTTCTTAGGGGATCAGCCCCAGCATTTT. V gene TRBV28 combines with J gene TRBJ1-5; a weak D match, TRBD1 (5 bases). Looked up from germline, CDR1 is MDHEN and CDR2 is SYDVKM. The germline V and J ends were trimmed by 3 bases and 5 bases, with 8 bases remaining between them. This CDR3 contains 13 residues.

The V gene is TRBV28, the J gene TRBJ1-1; D not certain. This CDR3 spans 14 amino acids. Germline V CDR1 and CDR2: MDHEN, SYDVKM. The V end was cut by 7 bases, the J end by 4 bases, with 16 bases between. CDR3: CASIPSRVSTEAFF. CDR3 nucleotides: TGTGCCAGCATCCCCTCCCGGGTAAGCACTGAAGCTTTCTTT.

The chain links TRBV4-3 to TRBJ2-3; 11 bases are shared with TRBD2. The CDR3 contains 16 residues. Germline V gene data show CDR1 as LGHNA and CDR2 as YSLEER. The trim removed 2 bases at V and 2 bases at J, leaving 3 bases unmatched. In DNA form, the CDR3 reads TGCGCCAGCAGCCAACTAGCGGGAGGCGTCACAGATACGCAGTATTTT. Its translation is CASSQLAGGVTDTQYF.

This sequence joins TRBV5-6 and TRBJ2-7, with a possible D match to TRBD1 (6 bases). Deletions cut 0 bases from V and 3 bases from J, with 13 bases between. From germline, CDR1 is SGHDT and CDR2 YYEEEE. The CDR3 totals 15 residues. CDR3 loop: CASSLDGGSYYEQYF. The DNA for the CDR3 is TGTGCCAGCAGCTTGGATGGGGGCTCCTACTACGAGCAGTACTTC.

The V call is TRBV7-6, the J call TRBJ1-2; D call uncertain. Looked up from germline, CDR1 is SGHVS and CDR2 is FNYEAQ. Trimming cost V 5 bases and J 4 bases, with 11 bases left between them. This CDR3 contains 13 residues. CDR3 in DNA: TGTGCCAGCAGCCAAGGGAGTAGCTATGGCTACACCTTC. It translates to CASSQGSSYGYTF. Filled out from reference TRBV7-6 and TRBJ1-2, the complete variable domain reads GAGVSQSPRYKVTKRGQDVALRCDPISGHVSLYWYRQALGQGPEFLTYFNYEAQQDKSGLPNDRFSAERPEGSISTLTIQRTEQRDSAMYRCASSQGSSYGYTFGSGTRLTVV.

The gene calls are TRBV2 and TRBJ1-4, with 7 bases aligning to TRBD1. The trim removed 7 bases at V and 6 bases at J, leaving 5 bases unmatched. Germline V gene sequence: CDR1 SNHLY, CDR2 FYNNEI. This CDR3 is built from 13 residues. The DNA of the CDR3 is TGTGCCAGCATAAGGGGACAGTATGAAAAACTGTTTTTT. As protein: CASIRGQYEKLFF. Together with reference TRBV2 and TRBJ1-4, the CDR3 gives the full variable domain: EPEVTQTPSHQVTQMGQEVILRCVPISNHLYFYWYRQILGQKVEFLVSFYNNEISEKSEIFDDQFSVERPDGSNFTLKIRSTKLEDSAMYFCASIRGQYEKLFFGSGTQLSVL.

J is TRBJ1-4 and V is TRBV30; 10 bases fit TRBD1. This CDR3 is built from 15 residues. Per the germline V gene, CDR1 is GTSNPN and CDR2 is SVGIG (reference sequence). With 3 bases clipped from V and 7 bases from J, the junction kept 8 bases outside the gene matches. CDR3 DNA sequence: TGTGCCTGGAGCGCTCCGGGACAGGGGAGTGAAAAACTGTTTTTT. Translating gives CAWSAPGQGSEKLFF. The whole variable domain, remainder taken from reference TRBV30 and TRBJ1-4, is SQTIHQWPATLVQPVGSPLSLECTVEGTSNPNLYWYRQAAGRGLQLLFYSVGIGQISSEVPQNLSASRPQDRQFILSSKKLLLSDSGFYLCAWSAPGQGSEKLFFGSGTQLSVL.

V usage is TRBV5-4 and J usage is TRBJ2-1; 8 bases fit TRBD2. V lost 5 bases to trimming and J lost 4 bases; unmatched junction nucleotides: 17. The germline V gene has CDR1 SGHNT and CDR2 YYREEE (reference sequence). The CDR3 has 18 residues. In nucleotides, the CDR3 is TGTGCCAGCAGTGGGGGTTTAGCGGCGGGAGGTTTTTACAATGAGCAGTTCTTC. Protein: CASSGGLAAGGFYNEQFF.

The chain recombines TRBV10-3 with TRBJ1-4; D possibly corresponds to TRBD1 (5 bases). In germline, CDR1 is ENHRY, CDR2 SYGVKD. There are 14 residues in the CDR3. Trimming shortened V by 11 bases and J by 4 bases, and 17 bases separated the two germline ends. In nucleotides, the CDR3 is TGTGCCGCAGGGCCGAGACAGAGTAATGAAAAACTGTTTTTT. The encoded protein is CAAGPRQSNEKLFF.

The genes are TRBV6-1 and TRBJ1-5, with D tentatively TRBD1 (5 bases). V gave up 2 bases and J gave up 6 bases, with 8 bases separating them. This CDR3 is built from 13 residues. Looked up from germline, CDR1 is MNHNS and CDR2 is SASEGT. The CDR3 reads CASSEQGGQPQHF. The CDR3 DNA sequence: TGTGCCAGCAGTGAACAGGGTGGTCAGCCCCAGCATTTT.

The rearrangement uses TRBV6-6 and TRBJ2-1; TRBD2 matches 10 bases. Germline-derived CDR1 and CDR2 are MNHNY and SVGAGI (reference sequence). Germline trimming cut 5 bases from V and 5 bases from J; bases unmatched to any gene: 3. The length of the CDR3 is 14 residues. CDR3 sequence (DNA): TGTGCCAGCAGTGGGACTAGCGTTAACAATGAGCAGTTCTTC. It encodes CASSGTSVNNEQFF.

The V and J genes are TRBV6-5 and TRBJ2-1; D is uncertain. Per the germline V gene, CDR1 is MNHEY and CDR2 is SVGAGI. The CDR3 runs 15 residues. V shed 6 bases and J shed 10 bases, with 22 bases lying between them. As DNA, the CDR3 is TGTGCCAGCAGCAGCACCACGGCGGCCATTTTCGAGCAGTTCTTC. Amino acids: CASSSTTAAIFEQFF.

The chain carries TRBV29-1 and TRBJ2-1; D may be TRBD2 (7 bases). Germline-derived CDR1 and CDR2 are SQVTM and ANQGSEA. Trimming took off 4 bases at V and 6 bases at J, with 13 bases between the two ends. The CDR3 runs 13 residues. CDR3 coding DNA: TGCAGCGTTGCAGGAGGGGGGGGCAATGAGCAGTTCTTC. This sequence encodes CSVAGGGGNEQFF.

Only a few counts were recorded for this clone. This chain uses TRBV27 with TRBJ2-3; perhaps TRBD2 as D (6 bases). The CDR3 sequence is 19 residues long. Germline values: CDR1 MNHEY, CDR2 SMNVEV (reference sequence). Trimming removed 5 bases from V and 2 bases from J, with 26 bases in between. This CDR3 reads CASSPPPEGSSPITDTQYF. Written as DNA, the CDR3 is TGTGCCAGCAGTCCTCCCCCGGAGGGGAGCAGCCCAATCACAGATACGCAGTATTTT.

This chain links TRBV5-6 with TRBJ2-7; maybe TRBD1 (5 bases). Trimming pared 3 bases from V and 4 bases from J, leaving 8 bases between. Germline lookup yields CDR1 SGHDT and CDR2 YYEEEE. The CDR3 loop spans 12 amino acids. The CDR3 here is CASSYKGYEQYF. The CDR3 DNA reads as TGTGCCAGCAGCTATAAGGGGTACGAGCAGTACTTC.

The gene calls are TRBV7-9 and TRBJ2-2, with D possibly matching TRBD2 (5 bases). The V end lost 1 base, the J end lost 7 bases, and 10 bases lay between the germline ends. Germline assignment: CDR1 SEHNR and CDR2 FQNEAQ (reference sequence). The CDR3 is 14 amino acids. CDR3 amino acids: CASSLGGLLGELFF. In DNA, the CDR3 is TGTGCCAGCAGCTTAGGAGGACTGCTCGGGGAGCTGTTTTTT. Full variable domain (outside the CDR3, taken from reference TRBV7-9 and TRBJ2-2): DTGVSQNPRHKITKRGQNVTFRCDPISEHNRLYWYRQTLGQGPEFLTYFQNEAQLEKSRLLSDRFSAERPKGSFSTLEIQRTEQGDSAMYLCASSLGGLLGELFFGEGSRLTVL.

This clone was picked up a small number of times. The chain recombines TRBV7-8 with TRBJ2-3; a possible D gene is TRBD1 (7 bases). The V end was cut by 3 bases, the J end by 3 bases, with 10 bases between. The CDR3 is made up of 14 amino acids. Germline V gene lookup returns CDR1 SGHVS and CDR2 FQNEAQ. The DNA of the CDR3 is TGTGCCAGCAGCTTGACAGGGAGGACAGATACGCAGTATTTT. Its protein is CASSLTGRTDTQYF.

V is TRBV7-6 and J is TRBJ2-3; D is perhaps TRBD1 (6 bases). The germline CDR1 and CDR2 sequences are SGHVS and FNYEAQ. The CDR3 has 16 residues. Trimming removed 5 bases from V and 1 base from J, with 16 bases in between. The CDR3 nucleotides read TGTGCCAGCAGCAAAGAGACAGGACATGGCACAGATACGCAGTATTTT. The encoded protein is CASSKETGHGTDTQYF.

This clone was seen a single time. The chain combines TRBV4-2 with TRBJ2-5, with D possibly being TRBD1 (6 bases). This CDR3 is 17 amino acids long. Germline lookup yields CDR1 LGHNA and CDR2 YNFKEQ. The germline V and J ends were trimmed by 1 base and 4 bases, with 19 bases remaining between them. CDR3: CASSQASNPGQRETQYF. The CDR3 nucleotides are TGTGCCAGCAGCCAAGCTTCTAACCCGGGACAAAGAGAGACCCAGTACTTC.

This clone occurred a few times. The V gene is TRBV28, the J gene TRBJ2-7; 8 positions match TRBD2. Germline loops: CDR1 MDHEN, CDR2 SYDVKM. The junction had 8 bases not matched to a gene; V was cut back by 6 bases and J by 4 bases. This CDR3 has 14 residues. The CDR3 DNA sequence: TGTGCCAGCAGACCTCCGGGACTAGATTACGAGCAGTACTTC. Residues: CASRPPGLDYEQYF.

This sequence joins TRBV7-8 and TRBJ2-1; TRBD2 is a possible D gene (7 bases). Germline CDR1 SGHVS, CDR2 FQNEAQ. The CDR3 totals 13 residues. V shed 5 bases and J shed 8 bases, with 13 bases lying between them. Written as DNA, the CDR3 is TGTGCCAGCAGCCCGCGCGGGGGCCATGAGCAGTTCTTC. It encodes CASSPRGGHEQFF.

The genes are TRBV25-1 and TRBJ2-7; 8 positions agree with TRBD1. With V trimmed by 0 bases and J by 5 bases, 6 bases remained unmatched. The CDR3 runs to 15 residues. Germline CDR1 is MGHDK and CDR2 is SYGVNS. CDR3 sequence (DNA): TGTGCCAGCAGTGAATACGACAGGGGACCCCACGAGCAGTACTTC. The encoded protein is CASSEYDRGPHEQYF.

The rearrangement joins TRBV18 to TRBJ1-2, with D possibly matching TRBD1 (5 bases). The CDR3 is made up of 15 amino acids. V was shortened by 3 bases and J by 0 bases, with 11 bases between the two germline ends. From germline, CDR1 is KGHSH and CDR2 LQKENI. CDR3 coding DNA: TGTGCCAGCTCACCCCCGACAGCTCCTAACTATGGCTACACCTTC. Translation gives CASSPPTAPNYGYTF. Based on the CDR3 plus reference TRBV18 and TRBJ1-2, the full variable domain is NAGVMQNPRHLVRRRGQEARLRCSPMKGHSHVYWYRQLPEEGLKFMVYLQKENIIDESGMPKERFSAEFPKEGPSILRIQQVVRGDSAAYFCASSPPTAPNYGYTFGSGTRLTVV.

This chain links TRBV14 with TRBJ2-5; TRBD2 agrees at 10 bases. V was clipped by 1 base and J by 5 bases; unmatched bases: 10. This CDR3 spans 17 amino acids. From germline, CDR1 is SGHDN and CDR2 FVKESK. The chain's CDR3 is CASSQGASGSPKETQYF. The CDR3 nucleotides are TGTGCCAGCAGCCAAGGGGCTAGCGGGAGTCCCAAGGAGACCCAGTACTTC. The entire variable domain, with the rest obtained from reference TRBV14 and TRBJ2-5, is as follows: EAGVTQFPSHSVIEKGQTVTLRCDPISGHDNLYWYRRVMGKEIKFLLHFVKESKQDESGMPNNRFLAERTGGTYSTLKVQPAELEDSGVYFCASSQGASGSPKETQYFGPGTRLLVL.

The chain recombines TRBV7-9 with TRBJ2-7; 8 nucleotides match TRBD1. Per the germline V gene, CDR1 is SEHNR and CDR2 is FQNEAQ (reference sequence). V shed 5 bases, J shed 5 bases, and the junction held 8 bases outside the gene matches. The CDR3 has 14 amino acids. The DNA for the CDR3 is TGTGCCAGCAGCCCCGGACAGGGTGTGGACGAGCAGTACTTC. Encoded protein: CASSPGQGVDEQYF.

In its sample, this clone was seen a few times. This rearrangement joins TRBV21-1 to TRBJ2-1; the table calls TRBD2, which could not be checked here. TRBV21-1 is marked as a pseudogene. The CDR3 is made up of 15 amino acids. The CDR3 here is CASSKDQRERNEQFF. CDR3 nucleotide sequence: TGTGCCAGCAGCAAAGACCAGCGGGAGAGGAATGAGCAGTTCTTC.

The V call is TRBV30, the J call TRBJ2-7; 11 bases are a match to TRBD1. CDR3 length: 15 amino acids. The J segment lost 4 bases and the V segment lost 2 bases, leaving 7 bases of the junction unmatched. The V gene's germline CDR1 is GTSNPN and CDR2 SVGIG (reference sequence). CDR3 in DNA: TGTGCCTGGAGTTTATTAGGGACAGGGGGGTACGAGCAGTACTTC. This codes for CAWSLLGTGGYEQYF.